Below, 15 T cell receptor beta chains from the same sample are listed, as sequenced in a study of shared clonotypes between healthy human individuals. Naive CD8 populations comprised CD45RO-negative cells positively selected for CCR7, excluding terminally differentiated effector memory CD45RA+ cells. Sequencing used immunoSEQ multiplex PCR; TCRdb keeps in-frame clones, though not all of them. The data contain about 820,000 clones, approximately 92% of them seen just once; the ten biggest clones take up less than 25%. The sample taken for sequencing was naive CD8+ T cells sorted from blood. The receptor source for this set is a man aged 30-40 years in good health.

The rearrangement links TRBV29-1 to TRBJ2-2, with D possibly matching TRBD2 (6 bases). Germline V gene lookup returns CDR1 SQVTM and CDR2 ANQGSEA. Trimming cost V 5 bases and J 5 bases, with 18 bases left between them. The CDR3 runs 15 residues. The CDR3 DNA reads as TGCAGCGTTAAATTAGCGGAGCTGGAAACCGGGGAGCTGTTTTTT. This gives the protein CSVKLAELETGELFF.

The CDR3 spells CASSVAGGTSYNEQFF. In nucleotides, the CDR3 is TGTGCCAGCAGCGTAGCTGGCGGAACAAGTTACAATGAGCAGTTCTTC. V usage is TRBV9 and J usage is TRBJ2-1; D gene unclear. The CDR3 is 16 residues long. Trimming stripped 0 bases from V and 4 bases from J, with 14 bases between. The V gene's germline CDR1 is SGDLS and CDR2 YYNGEE.

The chain carries TRBV9 and TRBJ2-5; 9 bases fit TRBD1. The CDR3 is made up of 14 amino acids. Germline V gene data show CDR1 as SGDLS and CDR2 as YYNGEE. Losses at the gene ends were 2 bases for V and 5 bases for J; bases not matched to a gene: 4. The DNA of the CDR3 is TGTGCCAGCAGCGTGGATGGACAGGGGGAGACCCAGTACTTC. It encodes CASSVDGQGETQYF.

The chain is built from TRBV27 and TRBJ2-7; D gene uncertain. This CDR3 spans 13 amino acids. The germline CDR1 and CDR2 sequences are MNHEY and SMNVEV (reference sequence). The V end lost 2 bases, the J end lost 2 bases, and 7 bases lay between the germline ends. DNA of the CDR3: TGTGCCAGCAGTTTAACACACCCCTACGAGCAGTACTTC. Translation gives CASSLTHPYEQYF.

The J gene is TRBJ1-5, the V gene TRBV27; no clear D gene. The germline V gene has CDR1 MNHEY and CDR2 SMNVEV (reference sequence). V lost 10 bases, J lost 0 bases, and 16 bases lay in between. The CDR3 runs 15 residues. The CDR3 DNA sequence: TGTGCCACCAAAGCCGACCCTTATAGCAATCAGCCCCAGCATTTT. It specifies CATKADPYSNQPQHF.

As concerns this clone: Other DNA sequences within the sample encode an identical CDR3. The gene calls are TRBV11-2 and TRBJ2-7, with D tentatively TRBD1 or TRBD2 (5 bases each). Germline loops: CDR1 SGHAT, CDR2 FQNNGV. V was shortened by 3 bases and J by 3 bases, with 9 bases between the two germline ends. The CDR3 covers 13 residues. The CDR3 bases are TGTGCCAGCAGCTTGGGGACGGGCTACGAGCAGTACTTC. Translation: CASSLGTGYEQYF. The whole variable domain, remainder taken from reference TRBV11-2 and TRBJ2-7, is EAGVAQSPRYKIIEKRQSVAFWCNPISGHATLYWYQQILGQGPKLLIQFQNNGVVDDSQLPKDRFSAERLKGVDSTLKIQPAKLEDSAVYLCASSLGTGYEQYFGPGTRLTVT.

The genes are TRBV28 and TRBJ1-1, with TRBD1 identical over 9 bases. After removal of 4 bases from V and 3 bases from J, the junction contained 12 bases not matched to a gene. This CDR3 has 17 amino acids. From germline, CDR1 is MDHEN and CDR2 SYDVKM. Here the CDR3 DNA reads TGTGCCAGCAGTTATGGGGTTGTGGGACAGGGAGACACTGAAGCTTTCTTT. Amino acid sequence: CASSYGVVGQGDTEAFF.

The rearrangement joins TRBV15 to TRBJ2-7; the match to TRBD2 covers 7 bases. The CDR3 is 16 amino acids. After removal of 0 bases from V and 0 bases from J, the junction contained 5 bases not matched to a gene. Germline V gives CDR1 LNHNV, CDR2 YYDKDF (reference sequence). The CDR3 sequence: CATSRDLAGRSYEQYF. In DNA form, the CDR3 reads TGTGCCACCAGCAGAGATTTAGCGGGTCGCTCCTACGAGCAGTACTTC. Looking up the rest from reference TRBV15 and TRBJ2-7 gives the full variable domain: DAMVIQNPRYQVTQFGKPVTLSCSQTLNHNVMYWYQQKSSQAPKLLFHYYDKDFNNEADTPDNFQSRRPNTSFCFLDIRSPGLGDTAMYLCATSRDLAGRSYEQYFGPGTRLTVT.

The V gene is TRBV29-1, the J gene TRBJ1-4; a possible D gene is TRBD1 (5 bases). Trimming took off 7 bases at V and 4 bases at J, with 16 bases between the two ends. The germline CDR1 and CDR2 sequences are SQVTM and ANQGSEA. CDR3 size: 14 residues. The CDR3 region is CSAFMAGLNEKLFF. In nucleotides, the CDR3 is TGCAGCGCCTTTATGGCAGGGCTTAATGAAAAACTGTTTTTT.

This clone is a singleton in its sample. The gene calls are TRBV7-3 and TRBJ2-1; 14 bases align to TRBD2. V trimming: 5 bases; J trimming: 8 bases; junction bases outside the gene matches: 5. The CDR3 covers 15 residues. CDR1 is SGHTA, CDR2 FQGTGA, per germline. The CDR3 DNA reads TGTGCCAGCAGCAAAGAGGGACTAGCGGGAGATGAGCAGTTCTTC. Residues: CASSKEGLAGDEQFF.

The V call is TRBV11-2, the J call TRBJ2-7; TRBD2 agrees at 10 bases. The CDR3 length is 16 residues. V shed 6 bases and J 11 bases; nucleotides not matched to a gene: 19. From germline, CDR1 is SGHAT and CDR2 FQNNGV. CDR3 in DNA: TGTGCCAGCAGTTGGGGAATTCGGACTAGCGGAGAAGTGGAGTACTTC. Translation gives CASSWGIRTSGEVEYF.

V gene TRBV6-6 combines with J gene TRBJ2-7, with 10 bases matching TRBD2. Trimming cost V 3 bases and J 3 bases; bases outside gene matches: 8. In germline, CDR1 is MNHNY, CDR2 SVGAGI (reference sequence). There are 16 residues in the CDR3. Here the CDR3 DNA reads TGTGCCAGCAGTTATGACCGGACTAGCGGCTTCTACGAGCAGTACTTC. Translating it yields CASSYDRTSGFYEQYF.

V usage is TRBV6-4 and J usage is TRBJ2-2; 12 nucleotides match TRBD2. Unmatched junction bases numbered 14, after V lost 7 bases and J lost 2 bases. The CDR3 extends over 19 amino acids. CDR1 is MRHNA and CDR2 is SNTAGT in the germline V gene. CDR3 nucleotide sequence: TGTGCCAGCACCGAAGGGTCTAGCGGGAGGGCCGCCAACACCGGGGAGCTGTTTTTT. It translates to CASTEGSSGRAANTGELFF.

The chain is built from TRBV10-3 and TRBJ1-1; no clear D. With 3 bases removed from V and 7 bases from J, the gap between germline ends came to 6 bases. The length of the CDR3 is 11 residues. Germline assignment: CDR1 ENHRY and CDR2 SYGVKD. The CDR3 bases are TGTGCCATCAGTGACCGGTTTGAAGCTTTCTTT. It specifies CAISDRFEAFF.

The V and J genes are TRBV30 and TRBJ1-2, with 12 bases matching TRBD1. The CDR3 has 14 residues. The V gene's germline CDR1 is GTSNPN and CDR2 SVGIG (reference sequence). V lost 1 base, J lost 6 bases, and 3 bases stayed unmatched. The CDR3 DNA is TGTGCCTGGAGTGAAGGGACAGGGGGCCATGGCTACACCTTC. Translating it yields CAWSEGTGGHGYTF.